This entry lists 8 T cell receptor beta chains sequenced from one sample in a study of blood T cell repertoires in COVID-19. Sequencing was performed with immunoSEQ multiplex PCR; in TCRdb, only in-frame clones are kept and a portion is missing. The sample contains 400,000 or so clones, approximately 86% of which appear only once. The sequencing input was peripheral blood. Receptor source: a human donor in a cohort sampled during active COVID-19.

The gene calls are TRBV25-1 and TRBJ2-7, with 10 nucleotides matching TRBD1. The trim removed 2 bases at V and 5 bases at J, leaving 6 bases unmatched. The CDR3 runs 15 residues. Germline CDR1 and CDR2: MGHDK and SYGVNS. The CDR3: CASSEPDRGPHEQYF. The CDR3 coding sequence is TGTGCCAGCAGTGAACCCGACAGGGGGCCCCACGAGCAGTACTTC.

In its sample, this clone was seen a few times. This chain uses TRBV10-3 with TRBJ2-3, with D possibly matching TRBD1 (5 bases). With 0 bases removed from V and 3 bases from J, the gap between germline ends came to 13 bases. CDR3 size: 16 residues. Germline CDR1 and CDR2: ENHRY and SYGVKD. CDR3 sequence: CAISESSGSWTDTQYF. In DNA, the CDR3 is TGTGCCATCAGTGAGTCTTCAGGGTCTTGGACAGATACGCAGTATTTT.

CDR3 protein: CASSLRDRAWEQYF. As DNA, the CDR3 is TGTGCCAGCAGCCTCCGGGACAGGGCCTGGGAGCAGTACTTC. The chain couples TRBV21-1 to TRBJ2-7; TRBD1, as called in the table, went unchecked against the DNA. TRBV21-1 is designated a pseudogene. This CDR3 has 14 residues.

The chain links TRBV5-1 to TRBJ2-1; TRBD2 matches 9 bases. This CDR3 spans 15 amino acids. CDR1 and CDR2 from the germline V gene are SGHRS and YFSETQ. The ends lost 4 bases at V and 7 bases at J; junction bases unmatched: 9. CDR3 residues: CASSAGGGRRNEQFF. DNA of the CDR3: TGCGCCAGCAGCGCGGGAGGGGGCAGGCGGAATGAGCAGTTCTTC. The full variable domain, rest sourced from reference TRBV5-1 and TRBJ2-1, is KAGVTQTPRYLIKTRGQQVTLSCSPISGHRSVSWYQQTPGQGLQFLFEYFSETQRNKGNFPGRFSGRQFSNSRSEMNVSTLELGDSALYLCASSAGGGRRNEQFFGPGTRLTVL.

This rearrangement joins TRBV2 to TRBJ2-7, with D perhaps matching TRBD1 (6 bases). Trimming stripped 6 bases from V and 7 bases from J, with 19 bases between. Germline lookup yields CDR1 SNHLY and CDR2 FYNNEI. The CDR3 totals 14 residues. CDR3 sequence: CASRDRPAFGEQYF. DNA for the CDR3: TGTGCCAGCAGAGACAGGCCTGCGTTCGGAGAGCAGTACTTC.

The V call is TRBV3-1 (or the pseudogene TRBV3-2), the J call TRBJ2-7; possibly TRBD2 for D (5 bases). Trimming removed 3 bases from V and 10 bases from J, with 10 bases in between. CDR1 and CDR2 from the germline V gene are LGHDT and YNNKEL (reference sequence). This CDR3 contains 11 residues. CDR3 protein: CASSQEDFQYF. The CDR3 nucleotides are TGTGCCAGCAGCCAGGAGGACTTTCAGTACTTC.

CDR3 in amino acids: CASSFQPGRARGETQYF. CDR3 sequence (DNA): TGTGCCAGCAGCTTCCAACCAGGTCGGGCCAGGGGAGAGACCCAGTACTTC. The chain couples TRBV7-6 to TRBJ2-5; tentative D call: TRBD1 (6 bases). Germline lookup yields CDR1 SGHVS and CDR2 FNYEAQ. The CDR3 runs to 17 residues. Trimming removed 3 bases from V and 4 bases from J, with 21 bases in between.

This clone was seen only a few times. The genes are TRBV12-3 or TRBV12-4 and TRBJ2-2; tentatively, D is TRBD2 (6 bases). The CDR3 runs 13 residues. V was clipped by 7 bases and J by 5 bases, with 11 bases between them. CDR3 nucleotide sequence: TGTGCCAGCACCAACGGGGGAACCGGGGAGCTGTTTTTT. This translates into CASTNGGTGELFF.